This T cell receptor beta chain was found in a study of T cells expressing NK-cell markers. As regards this clonotype: Its cognate antigen is unknown.

Regarding the study as a whole: The study found these clonotypes also leading the CD3+CD56-NKG2C+ fraction in a few donors. Expanded clones of NKG2C+ T cells had an unclear HCMV specificity.

Germline V CDR1 and CDR2: SEHNR, FQNEAQ (reference sequence). The CDR3 is made up of 14 amino acids. From the 5' RACE reads, TCRdb lists one entry per CDR3 protein and no DNA. The sample totals approximately 380,000 distinct CDR3 sequences. Sample: blood T cells: a sorted CD56 or NKG2C T cell subset, CD4+ or CD8+ T cells, or bulk PBMC T cells (not recorded which). The TCR originated in a man aged 18 to 69 in good health. V is TRBV7-9 and J is TRBJ2-1; without DNA, the TCRdb call of TRBD1 cannot be checked. CDR3 sequence reads: CASSGTGRGNEQFF.